The sample holds a few counts of the clone carrying this T cell receptor (beta chain). The antigen is not known. This same CDR3 is encoded by further DNA sequences in the sample. The sample comes from a study of beta chain features in type 1 diabetes. Findings and caveats of the study: Reads derived from cDNA could over-represent cells showing high TCR expression. Moderate yet significant TCRB CDR3 shortening was seen in Type 1 diabetes patients in all four CD4+ subsets.

Expressed TCRB transcripts were sequenced after all isolated RNA was converted to cDNA. The repertoire was sequenced with immunoSEQ multiplex PCR; TCRdb's copy has only in-frame clones and lacks some. This table holds 600,000 or so clones, approximately 13% found once. Germline values: CDR1 SGDLS, CDR2 YYNGEE. The CDR3 has 13 residues. V was pared by 3 bases and J by 1 base, with 7 bases between. The sequenced sample consisted of naive CD4+ T cells from blood. This clonotype was sampled from a man aged 25-40 years with type 1 diabetes. This chain uses TRBV9 with TRBJ1-1; D may be TRBD1 (6 bases). This CDR3 is CASSDRENTEAFF. The DNA for the CDR3 is TGTGCCAGCAGCGACAGGGAGAACACTGAAGCTTTCTTT.